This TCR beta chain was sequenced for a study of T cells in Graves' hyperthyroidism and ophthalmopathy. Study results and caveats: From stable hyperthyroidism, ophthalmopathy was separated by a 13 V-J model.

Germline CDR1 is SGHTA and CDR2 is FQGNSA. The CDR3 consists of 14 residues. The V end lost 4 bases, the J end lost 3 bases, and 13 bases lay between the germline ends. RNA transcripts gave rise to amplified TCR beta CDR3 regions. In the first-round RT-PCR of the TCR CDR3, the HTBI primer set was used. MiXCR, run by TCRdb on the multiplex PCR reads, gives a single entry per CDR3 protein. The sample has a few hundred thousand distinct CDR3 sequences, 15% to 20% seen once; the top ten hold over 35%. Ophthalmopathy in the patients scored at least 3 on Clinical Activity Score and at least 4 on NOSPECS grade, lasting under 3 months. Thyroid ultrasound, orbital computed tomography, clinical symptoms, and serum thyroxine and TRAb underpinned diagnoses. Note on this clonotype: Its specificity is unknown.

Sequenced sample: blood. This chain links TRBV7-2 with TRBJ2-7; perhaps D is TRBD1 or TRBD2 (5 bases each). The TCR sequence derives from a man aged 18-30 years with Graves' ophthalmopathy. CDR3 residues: CASSSRGTHYEQYF. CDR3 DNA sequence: TGTGCCAGCAGCTCCAGAGGGACCCACTACGAGCAGTACTTC.